A selection of T cell receptor beta chains follows, all from one sample in a study of CD8 T cells in ankylosing spondylitis. In TCRdb, the 5' RACE reads were re-called with MiXCR into one record per CDR3 protein. This table has around 300,000 distinct CDR3 sequences, roughly 15% appearing once. Sequenced: blood, either unsorted or a sorted T cell fraction (not recorded which). All receptors come from a male donor with ankylosing spondylitis or in good health (not recorded which). Both conserved end residues are part of each CDR3. The D gene is left open where the match is weak. Clone size is stated in some rows and not others, as once, few, many or a class when expanded.

>TRBD2|TRBJ2-3|TRBV29-1|-
TGCAGCGGGGATAGCGGGGGTACAGATACGCAGTATTTT
CSGDSGGTDTQYF
>-|TRBJ2-3|TRBV12-3/TRBV12-4|few
TGTGCCAGCAGTTGGGTAGGGCAGGGCACAGATACGCAGTATTTT
CASSWVGQGTDTQYF
>-|TRBJ1-1|TRBV12-5|few
TGTGCTAGTGGTTGGGCCTTTGGGGGGGCGGTGAACACTGAAGCTTTCTTT
CASGWAFGGAVNTEAFF
>TRBD1|TRBJ1-4|TRBV10-3|many
TGTGCCACGAACGTGGCCGGGACAGGGGGTGAAAAACTGTTTTTT
CATNVAGTGGEKLFF
>-|TRBJ2-7|TRBV5-1|-
TGCGCCAGCAGCTTGGCACCCGGCCCTTCCTACGAGCAGTACTTC
CASSLAPGPSYEQYF
>-|TRBJ2-7|TRBV19|few
TGTGCCAGTAGTCGAAACCGGGACTCAGCCTACGAGCAGTACTTC
CASSRNRDSAYEQYF
>-|TRBJ2-3|TRBV5-1|few
TGCGCCAGCAGCTTGGCCGGTACGGCCACAGATACGCAGTATTTT
CASSLAGTATDTQYF
>-|TRBJ1-5|TRBV5-1|many
TGCGCCAGCAGCTTGGGCAGCAATCAGCCCCAGCATTTT
CASSLGSNQPQHF
>-|TRBJ2-3|TRBV20-1|-
TGCAGTGCTAGCAGGAGGGATACGCAGTATTTT
CSASRRDTQYF
>-|TRBJ2-7|TRBV29-1|few
TGCAGCGTTGAAAAACAGGGAGCCTACGAGCAGTACTTC
CSVEKQGAYEQYF
>-|TRBJ1-5|TRBV7-9|-
TGTGCCAGCAGCTTTACAGGTGACAATCAGCCCCAGCATTTT
CASSFTGDNQPQHF
>TRBD2|TRBJ2-3|TRBV12-3/TRBV12-4|-
TGTGCCAGCAGGATGCGACTAGCGGCTACAGATACGCAGTATTTT
CASRMRLAATDTQYF
>-|TRBJ2-5|TRBV29-1|few
TGCAGCGTTGAAGGGACTAGGGGGGAGACCCAGTACTTC
CSVEGTRGETQYF
>-|TRBJ2-3|TRBV15|few
TGTGCCACCAGCAGAGATAAGGGGCCGGTAGATACGCAGTATTTT
CATSRDKGPVDTQYF
>-|TRBJ2-7|TRBV7-9|few
TGTGCCAGCAGCTTTGGGAACTTCGAGCAGTACTTC
CASSFGNFEQYF
>-|TRBJ1-5|TRBV25-1|many
TGTGCCAGCAGGGAGACAGGAGACAATCAGCCCCAGCATTTT
CASRETGDNQPQHF
>-|TRBJ2-2|TRBV12-3/TRBV12-4|-
TGTGCCAGCAGACTGACAGGGAACACCGGGGAGCTGTTTTTT
CASRLTGNTGELFF
>-|TRBJ1-5|TRBV6-5|few
TGTGCCAGCGGGATCAGGGATCAGCCCCAGCATTTT
CASGIRDQPQHF
>TRBD1|TRBJ1-5|TRBV10-3|-
TGTGCCATCAGTCGCGGGACAGAAGATCAGCCCCAGCATTTT
CAISRGTEDQPQHF
>TRBD1|TRBJ1-2|TRBV5-1|many
TGCGCCAGCAGCTTGGAGGACAGGAACTATGGCTACACCTTC
CASSLEDRNYGYTF
>-|TRBJ2-2|TRBV12-3/TRBV12-4|many
TGTGCCAGCAGTTCCGGCCGTTACACCGGGGAGCTGTTTTTT
CASSSGRYTGELFF
>-|TRBJ2-5|TRBV5-5|few
TGTGCCAGCAGCTTGGATGGGGCGGGGTACCAAGAGACCCAGTACTTC
CASSLDGAGYQETQYF
>-|TRBJ2-7|TRBV20-1|-
TGCAGTGCTAGAGTCAGCGGTTCCATTTACGAGCAGTACTTC
CSARVSGSIYEQYF
>-|TRBJ2-1|TRBV29-1|few
TGCAGCGTTGCCCAGGGGTACAATGAGCAGTTCTTC
CSVAQGYNEQFF
>-|TRBJ2-4|TRBV14|few
TGTGCCAGCAGCCAAGAGCCTAACATTCAGTACTTC
CASSQEPNIQYF
>-|TRBJ2-7|TRBV11-2|-
TGTGCCAGCAGCTTAGCCGACTCGCAGTACTTC
CASSLADSQYF
>-|TRBJ1-4|TRBV27|few
TGTGCCAGCAAATTCAAGGGAGCAACTAATGAAAAACTGTTTTTT
CASKFKGATNEKLFF
>-|TRBJ2-3|TRBV24-1|few
TGTGCCACCAGTCGGGCAGACACAGATACGCAGTATTTT
CATSRADTDTQYF
>TRBD1|TRBJ1-1|TRBV5-6|few
TGTGCCAGCAGCCGGGGACAGAATCTGAACACTGAAGCTTTCTTT
CASSRGQNLNTEAFF
>TRBD2|TRBJ2-3|TRBV10-3|-
TGTGCCATCAGTGAAAGGGGACTAACCAACACAGATACGCAGTATTTT
CAISERGLTNTDTQYF
>-|TRBJ1-1|TRBV12-3/TRBV12-4|few
TGTGCCAGCAGTTTAGAGGGAGGCCAAGCGGGGGCTTTCTTT
CASSLEGGQAGAFF
>-|TRBJ1-6|TRBV12-3/TRBV12-4|few
TGTGCCAGCAGTTTAGGAGGGACTAATTCACCCCTCCACTTT
CASSLGGTNSPLHF
>-|TRBJ2-3|TRBV29-1|few
TGCAGCGGGGCGGGGAGAAGCACAGATACGCAGTATTTT
CSGAGRSTDTQYF
>-|TRBJ2-6|TRBV27|-
TGTGCCAGCAGTCGGGGTACTGGGGCCAACGTCCTGACTTTC
CASSRGTGANVLTF
>TRBD1|TRBJ1-2|TRBV5-1|few
TGCGCCAGCAGCCCAGGACAGGGACCTTACTATGGCTACACCTTC
CASSPGQGPYYGYTF
>-|TRBJ1-1|TRBV12-3/TRBV12-4|few
TGTGCCAGCAGTTTATCTCGCAGGAACACTGAAGCTTTCTTT
CASSLSRRNTEAFF
>TRBD2|TRBJ2-2|TRBV20-1|-
TGCTGTGCTAGAGGAGGTAGCGGGGCCGCGAACACCGGGGAGCTGTTTTTT
CCARGGSGAANTGELFF
>-|TRBJ2-5|TRBV6-5|-
TGTGCCAGCAGTTATAGGATCGGAGTTGGAGAGACCCAGTACTTC
CASSYRIGVGETQYF
>-|TRBJ2-2|TRBV5-6|-
TGTGCCAGCAGCTTGGGGGGCCACCACGGGGAGCTGTTTTTT
CASSLGGHHGELFF
>-|TRBJ2-7|TRBV2|-
TGTGCCAGCAGTGAAAAGTCACCTGGGGAGCAGTACTTC
CASSEKSPGEQYF
>TRBD2|TRBJ2-7|TRBV5-1|-
TGCGCCAGCAGCCCCCTAGCGGGATCGGCCTACGAGCAGTACTTC
CASSPLAGSAYEQYF
>TRBD1|TRBJ1-1|TRBV5-1|-
TGCGCCAGCAGCTCAGGACCTTCCGGGACAGGGAACACTGAAGCTTTCTTT
CASSSGPSGTGNTEAFF
>TRBD1|TRBJ2-7|TRBV5-1|-
TGCGCCAGCGCGAAATCGGGACAGGGGGCAGACGAGCAGTACTTC
CASAKSGQGADEQYF
>TRBD2|TRBJ2-5|TRBV6-1|few
TGTGCCAGCAGTAGCGGGAGTATCCAGACCCAGTACTTC
CASSSGSIQTQYF
>-|TRBJ1-1|TRBV11-2|few
TGTGCCAGCAGGGGGCTAGGGACTGAAGCTTTCTTT
CASRGLGTEAFF
>-|TRBJ1-2|TRBV7-9|few
TGTGCCAGCAGCTTATATTACGGGAACTATGGCTACACCTTC
CASSLYYGNYGYTF
>TRBD1|TRBJ1-4|TRBV5-1|many
TGCGCCAGCAGCCTCTTCGGGACAGGGGGAAATGAAAAACTGTTTTTT
CASSLFGTGGNEKLFF
>-|TRBJ2-1|TRBV9|-
TGTGCCAGCAGCGTAGAAATAGGGAATGAGCAGTTCTTC
CASSVEIGNEQFF
>-|TRBJ2-3|TRBV9|-
TGTGCCAGCAGTGGTGGGACCGGGACACAGATAACGCAGTATTTT
CASSGGTGTQITQYF
>-|TRBJ2-4|TRBV29-1|few
TGCAGCGTTGTGATCAGCGTCGGGGTAGCCAAAAACATTCAGTACTTC
CSVVISVGVAKNIQYF
>-|TRBJ2-2|TRBV5-1|-
TGCGCCAGCAACCCCGGGAACACCGGGGAGCTGTTTTTT
CASNPGNTGELFF
>-|TRBJ2-7|TRBV12-3/TRBV12-4|-
TGTGCCAGCAGTCACCGGGAAGGTCCCAACGAGCAGTACTTC
CASSHREGPNEQYF
>-|TRBJ2-4|TRBV3-1|-
TGTGCCAGCAGCCAAGGGGTATCCGGGACTGACAAGGCCAAAAACATTCAGTACTTC
CASSQGVSGTDKAKNIQYF
>-|TRBJ1-3|TRBV4-2|few
TGTGCCAGCAGCCAAGACAGTGGAAACACCATATATTTT
CASSQDSGNTIYF
>TRBD2|TRBJ2-2|TRBV12-3/TRBV12-4|few
TGTGCCAGCAGTAGTGGACTAGCGGGAGCCATCGCCGGGGAGCTGTTTTTT
CASSSGLAGAIAGELFF
>-|TRBJ2-3|TRBV30|few
TGTGCCTGGAGTGGGATATCGAGGGAGGCGCAGTATTTT
CAWSGISREAQYF
>-|TRBJ2-7|TRBV7-9|few
TGTGCCAGCAGCTCGAATATGCCCTCCTACGAGCAGTACTTC
CASSSNMPSYEQYF
>-|TRBJ2-1|TRBV5-1|-
TGCGCCAGCAGCCCCGGACATGGGCTACATGAGCAGTTCTTC
CASSPGHGLHEQFF
>-|TRBJ1-3|TRBV12-3/TRBV12-4|-
TGTGCCAGCAGTGAGGGCGGAAACACCATATATTTT
CASSEGGNTIYF
>-|TRBJ1-1|TRBV2|-
TGTGCCAGCCACAGAGGGTACGGTGAAGCTTTCTTT
CASHRGYGEAFF